These 20 T cell receptor beta chains came from one sample sequenced in a study of blood T cell repertoires in COVID-19 (dated by TCRdb to 2020 to 2021). Receptor amplification or capture employed the immunoSEQ multiplex PCR assay. TCRdb mirrors the immuneACCESS table, restricted to in-frame sequences. Some clones are absent from its copies; in checked studies, under half trace to an unresolved V gene, and the reason for the others is unknown. The sample table contains 70,000 to 75,000 clones; only one count was recorded for roughly 80% of them. Roughly 28% of the sample is taken by the ten largest. Specimen: peripheral blood. The receptor source for this set is an older man with acute or convalescent COVID-19.

This clone has a single count. CDR3 residues: CASSQDLTGMNTEAFF. In DNA form, the CDR3 reads TGCGCCAGCAGCCAAGATTTAACAGGGATGAACACTGAAGCTTTCTTT. The chain carries TRBV4-1 and TRBJ1-1; D is perhaps TRBD1 (6 bases). In germline, CDR1 is MGHRA, CDR2 YSYEKL. V was clipped by 0 bases and J by 0 bases, with 11 bases between them. This CDR3 has 16 amino acids.

V usage is TRBV18 and J usage is TRBJ2-7, with D maybe TRBD2 (5 bases). V gave up 4 bases and J gave up 2 bases, with 15 bases separating them. The CDR3 is 15 amino acids. In germline, CDR1 is KGHSH, CDR2 LQKENI. The CDR3 DNA reads as TGTGCCAGCTCACTCGAGCTAGCCGCCGCCTACGAGCAGTACTTC. It translates to CASSLELAAAYEQYF.

The chain links TRBV11-3 to TRBJ2-1; D remains ambiguous. Germline-derived CDR1 and CDR2 are SGHNT and YENEEA. The V end was cut by 2 bases, the J end by 8 bases, with 13 bases between. The CDR3 is 14 residues long. The CDR3 protein is CASSLSRLPDEQFF. The CDR3 bases are TGTGCCAGCAGCTTATCTCGTCTACCTGATGAGCAGTTCTTC.

The chain links TRBV13 to TRBJ1-1, with a tentative D call TRBD1 (5 bases). CDR1 and CDR2 (germline): PRHDT, FYEKMQ (reference sequence). This CDR3 region has 16 residues. V shed 5 bases and J shed 0 bases, with 16 bases lying between them. DNA for the CDR3: TGTGCCAGCAGCCCCCCGGGGGAAAATATGAACACTGAAGCTTTCTTT. It specifies CASSPPGENMNTEAFF.

The chain carries TRBV2 and TRBJ2-1; 8 nucleotides agree with TRBD2. The V segment lost 6 bases and the J segment 0 bases; nucleotides outside the gene matches: 16. CDR1 is SNHLY, CDR2 FYNNEI, per germline. The CDR3 consists of 19 residues. In DNA form, the CDR3 reads TGTGCCAGCAGAGGGGGTGGAGCGGGAGTTGGGAGCTCCTACAATGAGCAGTTCTTC. It translates to CASRGGGAGVGSSYNEQFF.

The gene calls are TRBV6-1 and TRBJ2-7, with D possibly being TRBD2 (5 bases). With 0 bases removed from V and 6 bases from J, the gap between germline ends came to 6 bases. CDR1 and CDR2 from the germline V gene are MNHNS and SASEGT. This CDR3 spans 12 amino acids. The CDR3 sequence: CASSEAEGEQYF. As DNA, the CDR3 is TGTGCCAGCAGTGAAGCAGAGGGCGAGCAGTACTTC.

The chain employs TRBV6-2 or TRBV6-3 and TRBJ1-1; 7 bases are a match to TRBD1. The CDR3 is 16 amino acids. Germline CDR1 is MNHEY and CDR2 is SVGEGT. Trimming at V came to 2 bases and at J to 0 bases, leaving 6 bases not matched to a gene. The CDR3 region is CASSYPTGKMNTEAFF. DNA of the CDR3: TGTGCCAGCAGTTACCCGACAGGGAAGATGAACACTGAAGCTTTCTTT.

The V and J genes are TRBV19 and TRBJ2-1; 7 bases are shared with TRBD2. CDR1 and CDR2 from the germline V gene are LNHDA and SQIVND (reference sequence). This CDR3 is built from 17 residues. Losses at the gene ends were 0 bases for V and 3 bases for J; bases not matched to a gene: 8. CDR3 amino acids: CASSIDLWGGSYNEQFF. The CDR3 DNA is TGTGCCAGTAGTATAGATCTATGGGGGGGGAGCTACAATGAGCAGTTCTTC.

This clone is a singleton in its sample. This chain connects TRBV12-3 or TRBV12-4 to TRBJ1-1; no firm D call. Trimming left V 0 bases short and J 1 base short, with 3 bases between. The CDR3 is 13 residues long. CDR3 bases: TGTGCCAGCAGTTTAGCCAAGAACACTGAAGCTTTCTTT. It is translated as CASSLAKNTEAFF.

This sequence joins TRBV7-2 and TRBJ2-7; weak D call: TRBD1 (5 bases). Germline-derived CDR1 and CDR2 are SGHTA and FQGNSA. The CDR3 totals 12 residues. Trimming stripped 5 bases from V and 6 bases from J, with 11 bases between. The CDR3 nucleotides are TGTGCCAGCAGCAGGACACGGGCCGAGCAGTACTTC. This encodes CASSRTRAEQYF.

As regards this clone: Other DNA variants within this sample encode the same CDR3. The rearrangement links TRBV6-6 to TRBJ1-1; D gene unclear. Germline V gene lookup returns CDR1 MNHNY and CDR2 SVGAGI (reference sequence). This CDR3 is built from 13 residues. The V end lost 2 bases, the J end lost 3 bases, and 7 bases lay between the germline ends. CDR3 DNA sequence: TGTGCCAGCAGTTACGCGGGAGACACTGAAGCTTTCTTT. Translating it yields CASSYAGDTEAFF.

This chain connects TRBV6-5 to TRBJ1-1, with a possible D match to TRBD1 (6 bases). The CDR3 sequence is 14 residues long. The ends were cut back, 6 bases at V and 1 base at J, with 12 bases in the middle. Looked up from germline, CDR1 is MNHEY and CDR2 is SVGAGI. The CDR3 spells CASRLPTGNTEAFF. In DNA form, the CDR3 reads TGTGCCAGCAGGCTACCGACAGGGAACACTGAAGCTTTCTTT.

CDR3 sequence (DNA): TGCAGCGTTGGGGTCCAGGGGCCTAATCAGCCCCAGCATTTT. This translates into CSVGVQGPNQPQHF. The genes are TRBV29-1 and TRBJ1-5; TRBD1 is a possible D gene (6 bases). V was pared by 4 bases and J by 4 bases, with 14 bases between. Germline CDR1 SQVTM, CDR2 ANQGSEA. The length of the CDR3 is 14 residues.

The chain has TRBV27 and TRBJ1-1, with 8 positions matching TRBD1. V trimming: 2 bases; J trimming: 0 bases; junction bases outside the gene matches: 2. The CDR3 consists of 15 residues. Germline CDR1 MNHEY, CDR2 SMNVEV (reference sequence). CDR3 nucleotide sequence: TGTGCCAGCAGTTTACAGGGGGCGATGAACACTGAAGCTTTCTTT. As protein: CASSLQGAMNTEAFF.

V usage is TRBV6-1 and J usage is TRBJ1-3; D is unresolved. Germline V gene lookup returns CDR1 MNHNS and CDR2 SASEGT. V lost 6 bases and J 4 bases, leaving 10 bases between the germline ends. The CDR3 totals 13 residues. CDR3 sequence (DNA): TGTGCCAGCAGCCCCGGGGTGGGAAACACCATATATTTT. Its protein is CASSPGVGNTIYF.

The CDR3, as DNA: TGTGCCAGCAGCTTCAGGACAGGGATTAATGAAAAACTGTTTTTT. Translation gives CASSFRTGINEKLFF. The J gene is TRBJ1-4, the V gene TRBV7-7, with 8 bases matching TRBD1. CDR3 length equals 15 residues. Germline-derived CDR1 and CDR2 are SSHAT and FNYEAQ (reference sequence). V dropped 3 bases and J dropped 4; count of bases not matched to a gene: 4. The full variable domain, its missing parts supplied by reference TRBV7-7 and TRBJ1-4, is GAGVSQSPRYKVTKRGQDVTLRCDPISSHATLYWYQQALGQGPEFLTYFNYEAQPDKSGLPSDRFSAERPEGSISTLTIQRTEQRDSAMYRCASSFRTGINEKLFFGSGTQLSVL.

CDR3 nucleotides: TGCAGTGCTAGTAGAGCGGGAGGTACCACAGATACGCAGTATTTT. Translation gives CSASRAGGTTDTQYF. This sequence joins TRBV20-1 and TRBJ2-3; the match to TRBD2 covers 9 bases. The CDR3 runs 15 residues. Trimming cost V 3 bases and J 2 bases; bases outside gene matches: 6. From germline, CDR1 is DFQATT and CDR2 SNEGSKA (reference sequence).

This clone was counted a few times. This chain joins TRBV13 and TRBJ1-2; D is unresolved. The CDR3 consists of 15 residues. Between the trimmed V and J ends, which lost 7 bases and 1 base, there was a span of 16 bases. Germline CDR1 and CDR2: PRHDT and FYEKMQ (reference sequence). This CDR3 reads CASIREGLNNYGYTF. CDR3 nucleotides: TGTGCCAGCATCCGTGAAGGACTGAATAACTATGGCTACACCTTC.

This rearrangement joins TRBV12-3 or TRBV12-4 to TRBJ2-7; TRBD2 matches 9 bases. CDR3 size: 13 residues. J gave up 3 bases and V 6 bases, and 3 bases lay outside the gene matches. The CDR3 spells CASRASGDYEQYF. The CDR3 DNA reads TGTGCCAGCAGGGCTAGCGGGGACTACGAGCAGTACTTC.

The chain has TRBV28 and TRBJ2-1, with TRBD2 matching 8 bases. The germline CDR1 and CDR2 sequences are MDHEN and SYDVKM. The CDR3 loop spans 15 amino acids. V was pared by 3 bases and J by 7 bases, with 8 bases of the junction left unmatched. CDR3 coding DNA: TGTGCCAGCAGTTTTCAAGCGGGAGATGGAAATGAGCAGTTCTTC. Its translation: CASSFQAGDGNEQFF.